These 30 T cell receptor beta chains came from one sample sequenced in a study of tissue T cells after allogeneic stem cell transplantation. Time point noted: mouse harvest day 7 after allogeneic transplant. Mouse grafts combined 10^7 T-cell-depleted bone marrow cells with 10^6 splenic CD5+ T cells. The protocol was immunoSEQ multiplex PCR, while the TCRdb copy is restricted to in-frame clones and leaves out a portion. The sample shows under 8,000 clones, about 45% of them seen only once. The specimen sequenced was gut tissue. Receptor source: a female BALB/c mouse given C57BL/6 T cells with graft-versus-host disease after an allogeneic hematopoietic cell transplant.

This clone was counted only a few times. Mouse germline and gene names are used. The sequenced fragment ends 1 residue before the CDR3 boundary, so the rest is inferred from the germline J gene. V usage is TRBV2 and J usage is TRBJ1-1, with D possibly TRBD1 on 5 matching bases. Germline V CDR1 and CDR2: LGHNA, YSYQKL. The CDR3 sequence is 14 residues long. V lost 3 bases and J lost 2, with 10 bases in between. The part of the CDR3 DNA that was read is TGTGCCAGCAGCCACCCCAGGGACAACACAGAAGTCTTC. Its translation is CASSHPRDNTEVF. The full CDR3 reads CASSHPRDNTEVFF.

A word on this clone: Gene and germline names: mouse. The CDR3 end falls 1 residue outside the read, so it is completed with the germline J gene. The rearrangement links TRBV23 to TRBJ1-1. Germline assignment: CDR1 KGHTA and CDR2 FQNQQP. This CDR3 is 12 amino acids long. CDR3 residues: CLPLYSNTEVFF. The sequenced CDR3 bases are TGTTTACCCCTTTACTCAAACACAGAAGTCTTC.

Comments on this clone: Genes and germline are mouse. The missing CDR3 end, 1 residue past where the read stops, is filled in from the germline J gene. This chain joins TRBV13-2 and TRBJ2-3, with 7 bases identical to TRBD2. Germline V gene data show CDR1 as NNHNN and CDR2 as SYGAGS (reference sequence). After removal of 1 base from V and 0 bases from J, the junction contained 2 bases not matched to a gene. The CDR3 has 15 amino acids. CDR3 DNA (partial): TGTGCCAGCGGTGATCTGGGGGATAGTGCAGAAACGCTGTAT. Translated, it gives CASGDLGDSAETLY. The full CDR3 protein is CASGDLGDSAETLYF.

Note on this clone: Mouse gene names apply. The CDR3 goes on 1 residue after the read ends, and that part is filled in from the germline J gene. This chain links TRBV26 with TRBJ2-7, with TRBD2 matching over 10 bases. CDR3 length: 13 residues. The V and J ends lost 7 bases and 6 bases, in that order; junction bases with no gene match: 6. The germline CDR1 and CDR2 sequences are KGHPV and FQNQEV (reference sequence). The CDR3 is CASNHWGGAEQYF. The covered CDR3 bases are TGTGCCAGCAACCACTGGGGGGGGGCTGAACAGTAC. Looking up the rest from reference TRBV26 and TRBJ2-7 gives the full variable domain: NSKVIQTPRYLVKGQGQKAKMRCIPEKGHPVVFWYQQNKNNEFKFLINFQNQEVLQQIDMTEKRFSAECPSNSPCSLEIQSSEAGDSALYLCASNHWGGAEQYFGPGTRLTVL.

About this clone itself: Each gene name is a mouse one. The CDR3 end falls 1 residue outside the read, so it is completed with the germline J gene. The rearrangement links TRBV26 to TRBJ1-1; tentative D call: TRBD1 (6 bases). Trimming shortened V by 4 bases and J by 3 bases, and 9 bases separated the two germline ends. CDR1 KGHPV and CDR2 FQNQEV come from the germline V gene (reference sequence). This CDR3 has 13 residues. The CDR3 DNA, read in part, is TGTGCCAGCAGTCCACAGGGTGACACAGAAGTCTTC. This codes for CASSPQGDTEVF. The whole CDR3 protein reads CASSPQGDTEVFF.

On this clone itself: Gene names follow the mouse nomenclature. Read data end 1 residue before the CDR3 end; the end is taken from the germline J gene. The chain links TRBV26 to TRBJ1-1; D gene uncertain. The CDR3 has 12 residues. Trimming shortened V by 3 bases and J by 1 base, and 3 bases separated the two germline ends. The germline gives CDR1 KGHPV, CDR2 FQNQEV (reference sequence). CDR3 protein: CASSLRNTEVFF. CDR3 DNA, as far as it was read: TGTGCCAGCAGTCTAAGGAACACAGAAGTCTTC.

This clone has just one count. Genes and germline are mouse. The read ends 1 residue early relative to the CDR3; the germline J gene fills the gap. This sequence joins TRBV19 and TRBJ1-1; 9 bases fit TRBD1. The germline gives CDR1 FNHDT, CDR2 SITEND (reference sequence). CDR3 length equals 14 residues. The junction had 4 bases not matched to a gene; V was cut back by 4 bases and J by 3 bases. The CDR3 sequence is CASSQQGAYTEVFF. The DNA read from the CDR3 is TGTGCCAGCAGTCAACAGGGGGCTTACACAGAAGTCTTC. The full variable domain, its missing parts supplied by reference TRBV19 and TRBJ1-1, is GGIITQTPKFLIGQEGQKLTLKCQQNFNHDTMYWYRQDSGKGLRLIYYSITENDLQKGDLSEGYDASREKKSSFSLTVTSAQKNEMAVFLCASSQQGAYTEVFFGKGTRLTVV.

Of note for this clone: Germline and genes: mouse. The CDR3 is cut off 1 residue early in the read; its end comes from the germline J gene. The chain has TRBV1 and TRBJ1-1, with 7 bases identical to TRBD1. Germline lookup yields CDR1 NSQYPW and CDR2 LRSPGD (reference sequence). The length of the CDR3 is 12 residues. With V trimmed by 0 bases and J by 11 bases, 3 bases remained unmatched. The CDR3 reads CTCSADDRAVFF. The CDR3 DNA, read in part, is TGCACCTGCAGTGCAGATGACAGGGCCGTCTTC.

Regarding this clone: Mouse gene names and germline throughout. From the germline J gene comes the end of the CDR3, since the read stops 1 residue before it. This sequence joins TRBV12-1 and TRBJ1-4, with D perhaps matching TRBD1 (6 bases). This CDR3 region has 13 residues. V lost 4 bases, J lost 3 bases, and 8 bases lay in between. Germline CDR1 is SGHSN and CDR2 is HYEKVE. CDR3 in amino acids: CASSGTTNERLFF. The DNA read from the CDR3 is TGTGCCAGCTCCGGGACAACCAACGAAAGATTATTT.

With respect to this clone: One end of the junction fails to match germline, which may point to a read error. Gene labels here are mouse ones. The missing CDR3 end, 1 residue past where the read stops, is filled in from the germline J gene. This chain uses TRBV2 with TRBJ2-5, with D perhaps matching TRBD1 (6 bases). The CDR3 contains 15 residues. The germline V gene has CDR1 LGHNA and CDR2 YSYQKL. CDR3 residues: CASSQAGTLQDAQYF. The CDR3 DNA, read in part, is TGTGCCAGCAGCCAAGCCGGGACACTCCAAGACGCCCAGTAC.

Concerning this clone: Gene names denote mouse genes. The sequenced part of the CDR3 DNA is TGTGCCAGCAGTCCCCCCGGGGGTGGAAATACGCTCTAT. Its protein is CASSPPGGGNTLY. The entire CDR3 sequence reads CASSPPGGGNTLYF. The chain has TRBV26 and TRBJ1-3; D may be TRBD1 (5 bases). The read finishes 1 residue shy of the CDR3 end, and the germline J gene is used to complete it. The CDR3 loop spans 14 amino acids. Trimming took off 4 bases at V and 3 bases at J, with 10 bases between the two ends. Looked up from germline, CDR1 is KGHPV and CDR2 is FQNQEV (reference sequence).

Concerning this clone itself: These gene names are mouse names. The read halts 1 residue ahead of the CDR3 end, with the missing end drawn from the germline J gene. The gene calls are TRBV4 and TRBJ2-5; 13 bases fit TRBD2. The length of the CDR3 is 15 residues. Germline V gives CDR1 LGHDT, CDR2 YNNKQL (reference sequence). With 4 bases clipped from V and 6 bases from J, the junction kept 4 bases outside the gene matches. Partial CDR3 DNA: TGTGCCAGCAGCTGGACTGGGGGGGCGCGGGACACCCAGTAC. Protein product: CASSWTGGARDTQY. In full, the CDR3 is CASSWTGGARDTQYF.

As concerns this clone: Gene names and germline refer to mouse. The read ends 1 residue before the CDR3 terminus; that terminus is restored from the germline J gene. The chain employs TRBV3 and TRBJ1-4; D not certain. Trimming took 9 bases from V and 0 from J, leaving 8 bases between them. The CDR3 sequence is 13 residues long. Germline V lookup: CDR1 SNHLY, CDR2 FYNGKV (reference sequence). The CDR3 spells CASSRISNERLFF. The covered CDR3 bases are TGTGCCAGTTCCAGGATTTCCAACGAAAGATTATTT.

For this clone: The gene names given are mouse names. Read sequence stops 1 residue before the CDR3 end, and the germline J gene provides the missing end. J is TRBJ2-5 and V is TRBV13-2, with a tentative D call TRBD1 (5 bases). CDR3 length: 15 residues. Germline CDR1 NNHNN, CDR2 SYGAGS (reference sequence). V was pared by 0 bases and J by 0 bases, with 8 bases between. The part of the CDR3 DNA that was read is TGTGCCAGCGGTGATGGGACATTTAACCAAGACACCCAGTAC. Translated: CASGDGTFNQDTQY. The full-length CDR3 reads as CASGDGTFNQDTQYF.

This clone was seen only a few times. Any gene name here is a mouse gene name. The read halts 1 residue ahead of the CDR3 end, with the missing end drawn from the germline J gene. The V gene is TRBV24, the J gene TRBJ1-3; tentative D call: TRBD1 (5 bases). Trimming removed 0 bases from V and 0 bases from J, with 12 bases in between. The CDR3 extends over 17 amino acids. Per germline, CDR1 KGHTA and CDR2 FRNEEI. The CDR3 is CASSLYPGKNSGNTLYF. The DNA read from the CDR3 is TGTGCCAGCAGTCTGTACCCAGGGAAGAATTCTGGAAATACGCTCTAT.

By share of the sample, this clone is medium-sized. Genes and germline come from the mouse. Read coverage stops 1 residue before the CDR3 terminus; the germline J gene supplies the remainder. The chain recombines TRBV26 with TRBJ2-7, with TRBD2 matching over 13 bases. The V segment lost 6 bases and the J segment 3 bases; nucleotides outside the gene matches: 5. CDR1 KGHPV and CDR2 FQNQEV come from the germline V gene (reference sequence). The CDR3 is made up of 15 amino acids. CDR3 region: CASRPGTGGVYEQYF. The sequenced part of the CDR3 DNA is TGTGCCAGCAGGCCCGGGACTGGGGGGGTCTATGAACAGTAC.

The table lists this clone with a few counts. The genes are named according to mouse. Read sequence stops 1 residue before the CDR3 end, and the germline J gene provides the missing end. The gene calls are TRBV26 and TRBJ2-3; the match to TRBD1 covers 8 bases. Germline CDR1 reads KGHPV; CDR2 reads FQNQEV (reference sequence). This CDR3 spans 14 amino acids. V lost 4 bases and J lost 2; bases outside the gene matches: 2. CDR3 protein: CASSPGQVAETLYF. CDR3 DNA (partial): TGTGCCAGCAGTCCGGGACAGGTTGCAGAAACGCTGTAT.

With respect to this clone: Gene and germline names: mouse. Coverage ceases 1 residue before the CDR3 finishes, and the germline J gene fills in the end. The chain employs TRBV31 and TRBJ1-6; 8 bases line up with TRBD1. TRBJ1-6 is sorted into the ORF group, with uncertain function. Per the germline V gene, CDR1 is GKSSPN and CDR2 is SITVG. J was trimmed by 7 bases and V by 1 base; bases with no gene match: 3. This CDR3 is 14 amino acids long. CDR3 bases read: TGTGCCTGGAGTCCAGGGGGCGAGAATTCGCCCCTCTAC. Protein: CAWSPGGENSPLY. In full, the CDR3 is CAWSPGGENSPLYF.

This clone was counted only a few times. Genes and germline are mouse. The read ends 1 residue early relative to the CDR3; the germline J gene fills the gap. The rearrangement joins TRBV26 to TRBJ1-3; D not certain. The CDR3 covers 15 residues. The V end lost 4 bases, the J end lost 1 base, and 11 bases lay between the germline ends. CDR1 and CDR2 from the germline V gene are KGHPV and FQNQEV (reference sequence). CDR3 protein: CASSQGGGSGNTLYF. The sequenced CDR3 bases are TGTGCCAGCAGTCAGGGAGGAGGGTCTGGAAATACGCTCTAT.

Notes on this clone: The genes and germline here are from mouse. From the germline J gene comes the end of the CDR3, since the read stops 1 residue before it. This chain connects TRBV26 to TRBJ1-4; tentatively, D is TRBD1 (6 bases). Trimming took off 2 bases at V and 4 bases at J, with 8 bases between the two ends. CDR3 size: 14 residues. The germline V gene encodes CDR1 KGHPV and CDR2 FQNQEV (reference sequence). This CDR3 is CASSLTGSNERLFF. The covered CDR3 bases are TGTGCCAGCAGTCTGACAGGGAGCAACGAAAGATTATTT.

This clone has just one count. Mouse names are used for the genes. Partial CDR3 DNA: TGTGCCAGCTCTCCTGCCACCCAGGCTCCGCTT. As protein: CASSPATQAPL. In full, the CDR3 is CASSPATQAPLF. The chain couples TRBV12-2 to TRBJ1-5; D gene unclear. The read halts 1 residue ahead of the CDR3 end, with the missing end drawn from the germline J gene. This CDR3 is 12 amino acids long. Trimming took off 2 bases at V and 6 bases at J, with 7 bases between the two ends. Germline-derived CDR1 and CDR2 are SGHLS and HYDKME.

Turning to this clone: Germline and genes: mouse. The read finishes 1 residue shy of the CDR3 end, and the germline J gene is used to complete it. The chain links TRBV26 to TRBJ2-2; no firm D call. This CDR3 comprises 14 residues. V lost 4 bases, J lost 0 bases, and 6 bases lay in between. The germline V gene has CDR1 KGHPV and CDR2 FQNQEV (reference sequence). The covered CDR3 bases are TGTGCCAGCAGTCCGACATCAAACACCGGGCAGCTCTAC. It translates to CASSPTSNTGQLY. In full, the CDR3 is CASSPTSNTGQLYF.

Turning to this clone: The listed genes are named as in mouse. Coverage ceases 1 residue before the CDR3 finishes, and the germline J gene fills in the end. The rearrangement uses TRBV26 and TRBJ1-4, with unresolved D. The CDR3 extends over 14 amino acids. Trimming took 3 bases from V and 1 from J, leaving 6 bases between them. CDR1 is KGHPV and CDR2 is FQNQEV in the germline V gene (reference sequence). The CDR3 is CASSLRNSNERLFF. CDR3 DNA, as far as it was read: TGTGCCAGCAGTCTTCGGAATTCCAACGAAAGATTATTT.

This clone was observed a few times. The germline and genes are mouse ones. The CDR3 end falls 1 residue outside the read, so it is completed with the germline J gene. The chain couples TRBV17 to TRBJ2-1, with D perhaps TRBD1 (5 bases). The germline V gene has CDR1 MNHDT and CDR2 YYDKIL. The CDR3 runs 12 residues. The germline V and J ends were trimmed by 5 bases and 6 bases, with 8 bases remaining between them. The CDR3: CASSLQVAEQFF. CDR3 DNA, as far as it was read: TGTGCTAGCAGTTTACAGGTTGCTGAGCAGTTC.

As to this clone: Gene names are the mouse ones. The CDR3 is cut off 1 residue early in the read; its end comes from the germline J gene. The J gene is TRBJ2-5, the V gene TRBV17, with D unresolved. The CDR3 sequence is 15 residues long. The germline V gene has CDR1 MNHDT and CDR2 YYDKIL. Trimming shortened V by 0 bases and J by 0 bases, and 7 bases separated the two germline ends. CDR3 in amino acids: CASSRDLGNQDTQYF. The part of the CDR3 DNA that was read is TGTGCTAGCAGTAGAGATCTTGGGAACCAAGACACCCAGTAC. The whole variable domain, remainder taken from reference TRBV17 and TRBJ2-5, is DTTVKQNPRYKLARVGKPVNLICSQTMNHDTMYWYQKKPNQAPKLLLFYYDKILNREADTFEKFQSSRPNNSFCSLYIGSAGLEYSAMYLCASSRDLGNQDTQYFGPGTRLLVL.

As regards this clone: Gene names are mouse gene names. The read ends 1 residue early relative to the CDR3; the germline J gene fills the gap. The chain couples TRBV26 to TRBJ1-4, with D possibly being TRBD1 (6 bases). The V and J ends lost 8 bases and 0 bases respectively, with 10 bases between them. CDR3 length equals 14 residues. Germline V gives CDR1 KGHPV, CDR2 FQNQEV (reference sequence). The sequenced part of the CDR3 DNA is TGTGCCAGCGCTAGACAGGTTTCCAACGAAAGATTATTT. Translated, it gives CASARQVSNERLF. The whole CDR3 reads CASARQVSNERLFF.

For this clone: Gene names refer to mouse genes. Sequencing ends 1 residue short of the CDR3 end; the germline J gene provides the rest. The gene calls are TRBV20 and TRBJ2-7, with TRBD2 matching over 8 bases. The CDR3 is 14 residues long. The germline CDR1 and CDR2 sequences are GFQATS and STVNSAI. The V segment lost 0 bases and the J segment 1 base; nucleotides outside the gene matches: 2. The sequenced CDR3 bases are TGTGGTGCTAGGGACTGGGGGGCATCCTATGAACAGTAC. Translation gives CGARDWGASYEQY. The whole CDR3 protein is CGARDWGASYEQYF.

About this clone: Gene names and germline match the mouse. The read ends 1 residue before the CDR3 terminus; that terminus is restored from the germline J gene. The genes are TRBV3 and TRBJ1-1, with 9 bases aligning to TRBD1. The CDR3 spans 14 residues. The ends lost 6 bases at V and 1 base at J; junction bases unmatched: 3. Germline lookup yields CDR1 SNHLY and CDR2 FYNGKV (reference sequence). The chain's CDR3 is CASSGTGRNTEVFF. The part of the CDR3 DNA that was read is TGTGCCAGCAGTGGGACAGGGAGGAACACAGAAGTCTTC.

This clone was observed a single time. One end of the junction fails to match germline, which may point to a read error. All gene names here are mouse names. The read ends 1 residue early relative to the CDR3; the germline J gene fills the gap. This chain uses TRBV26 with TRBJ1-1; D gene unclear. Germline CDR1 reads KGHPV; CDR2 reads FQNQEV (reference sequence). The CDR3 extends over 13 amino acids. The CDR3 spells CASSLWENIEVFF. The CDR3 DNA, read in part, is TGTGCCAGCAGTCTGTGGGAGAACATAGAAGTCTTC.

This clone occurred a few times. Gene labels here are mouse ones. The CDR3 is cut off 1 residue early in the read; its end comes from the germline J gene. The chain has TRBV1 and TRBJ1-5; 10 bases match TRBD1. This CDR3 has 15 residues. V shed 3 bases, J shed 3 bases, and the junction held 2 bases outside the gene matches. Per the germline V gene, CDR1 is NSQYPW and CDR2 is LRSPGD (reference sequence). CDR3 sequence: CTCSARDRGNQAPLF. The sequenced part of the CDR3 DNA is TGCACCTGCAGTGCCAGGGACAGGGGCAACCAGGCTCCGCTT.